These T cell receptor beta chains were read from a single sample in a study of blood T cell repertoires in COVID-19. The repertoire was sequenced with immunoSEQ multiplex PCR; TCRdb's copy has only in-frame clones and lacks some. The table has around 290,000 clones, nearly 90% seen once. The sequencing sample was made of PBMCs or T cells enriched from blood (not recorded which). These receptors all come from a woman aged 25 to 39 who had recovered from COVID-19. Each CDR3 is given with its conserved first and last residue. A D gene is named only where the DNA matches it firmly. Some rows have no size entry. The others give once, few or many, or a class for an expanded clone.

D,J,V,size,DNA,CDR3
-,TRBJ2-7,TRBV11-2,-,TGTGCCAGCTGTGAAGGTTTAGGGGTCGTCTACGAGCAGTACTTC,CASCEGLGVVYEQYF
-,TRBJ2-2,TRBV6-2/TRBV6-3,-,TGTGCCAGCAGTTACGGTCTTCGGGACATTACGATTAACACCGGGGAGCTGTTTTTT,CASSYGLRDITINTGELFF
TRBD1,TRBJ1-2,TRBV3-1/TRBV3-2,-,TGTGCCAGCAGCCAAGATCATTCAGGGACAGGGCGTCTGGGGGACTATGGCTACACCTTC,CASSQDHSGTGRLGDYGYTF
TRBD1,TRBJ2-5,TRBV18,-,TGTGCCAGCTCAGCGACAGGGACAGTGGAGACCCAGTACTTC,CASSATGTVETQYF
-,TRBJ2-1,TRBV6-4,-,TGTGCCAGCAGTGATCACCAGAAGAGCGATGAGCAGTTCTTC,CASSDHQKSDEQFF
-,TRBJ1-5,TRBV4-1,-,TGCGCCAGCAGCCAAGATAGCGGAATTGGGCGCAATCAGCCCCAGCATTTT,CASSQDSGIGRNQPQHF
TRBD1,TRBJ1-1,TRBV7-9,-,TGTGCCAGCAGCTCCCCGCCGGACAGGGGGCCCGCTGAAGCTTTCTTT,CASSSPPDRGPAEAFF
-,TRBJ2-3,TRBV5-4,-,TGTGCCAGCAGCTTGGGATCAACAGGCTACACAGATACGCAGTATTTT,CASSLGSTGYTDTQYF
-,TRBJ1-1,TRBV5-1,-,TGCGCCAGCAGCTTCGGGGGTTTTCAGACCCCTGAAGCTTTCTTT,CASSFGGFQTPEAFF
TRBD2,TRBJ2-3,TRBV7-9,-,TGTGCCAGCAGCCCGAGACTAGCGGGTTACACAGATACGCAGTATTTT,CASSPRLAGYTDTQYF
TRBD2,TRBJ2-1,TRBV11-3,-,TGTGCCAGCAGCTTGATAACCGGGACTAGCAGCCATGAGCAGTTCTTC,CASSLITGTSSHEQFF
-,TRBJ1-1,TRBV7-8,-,TGTGCCAGCAGCTTATATTTGATTAGGAGCACTGAAGCTTTCTTT,CASSLYLIRSTEAFF
-,TRBJ1-2,TRBV14,-,TGTGCCAGCAGCCAAGTGTCAGGGTGGAACTATGGCTACACCTTC,CASSQVSGWNYGYTF
-,TRBJ2-2,TRBV9,-,TGTGCCAGCAGAGCGGGCGGGGCCGGGGAGCTGTTTTTT,CASRAGGAGELFF
-,TRBJ1-1,TRBV27,-,TGTGCCAGCAGTTTGGTTTATACGGGGAACACTGAAGCTTTCTTT,CASSLVYTGNTEAFF
-,TRBJ1-3,TRBV9,-,TGTGCCAGCAGCGTAGCGCAAAGCCTGGGAAACACCATATATTTT,CASSVAQSLGNTIYF
TRBD1,TRBJ1-2,TRBV4-2,-,TGTGCCAGCAGCCAAGAGAGGGGACAGGGCTATGGCTACACCTTC,CASSQERGQGYGYTF
-,TRBJ2-1,TRBV6-1,-,TGTGCCAGCAGTGAAAACAGAGTGGGCAATGAGCAGTTCTTC,CASSENRVGNEQFF
TRBD1,TRBJ2-1,TRBV28,-,TGTGCCAGCATCGACAGGGGGTCCTACAATGAGCAGTTCTTC,CASIDRGSYNEQFF
TRBD2,TRBJ2-7,TRBV5-1,-,TGCGCCAGCAGCTGGGCTAGCGGGAGAACATCTAGGGTTGACGAGCAGTACTTC,CASSWASGRTSRVDEQYF
-,TRBJ1-2,TRBV7-8,-,TGTGCCAGCAGCCGCAGGGGTAGATTGGAGGACTACACCTTC,CASSRRGRLEDYTF
TRBD1,TRBJ2-1,TRBV18,-,TGTGCCAGCTCAGCCGGGACAGGGGCTAATGAGCAGTTCTTC,CASSAGTGANEQFF
-,TRBJ1-2,TRBV7-9,few,TGTGCCAGCAGCTCGACCGGGGGTGAAGGCTACACCTTC,CASSSTGGEGYTF
TRBD1,TRBJ2-5,TRBV27,-,TGTGCCAGCAGGTATACAGGGGCGGAAGAGACCCAGTACTTC,CASRYTGAEETQYF
TRBD2,TRBJ2-3,TRBV5-1,-,TGCGCCAGCAGCTGGAACCTAGCGGGAGGGTCAGATACGCAGTATTTT,CASSWNLAGGSDTQYF
-,TRBJ2-7,TRBV28,-,TGTGCCAGCAGTTGGGAGGACTACGAGCAGTACTTC,CASSWEDYEQYF
-,TRBJ2-7,TRBV6-5,-,TGTGCCAGCAGTCCGGGACAAGTAGACGAGCAGTACTTC,CASSPGQVDEQYF
-,TRBJ2-7,TRBV30,-,TGTGCCTGGAGTGAAACAGGGCTATTGGGAGAGCAGTACTTC,CAWSETGLLGEQYF
-,TRBJ2-7,TRBV6-4,-,TGTGCCAGCAGTGTTGAGCACAGCTCCTACGAGCAGTACTTC,CASSVEHSSYEQYF
-,TRBJ1-5,TRBV5-5,-,TGTGCCAGCAGCTTGACAGAGATTAGCAATCAGCCCCAGCATTTT,CASSLTEISNQPQHF
-,TRBJ1-2,TRBV2,-,TGTGCCAGCAGTGGAACGGAGAACTATGGCTACACCTTC,CASSGTENYGYTF
TRBD1,TRBJ2-2,TRBV7-8,-,TGTGCCAGCAGCTTGGGGGGACAGGGCACCGGGGAGCTGTTTTTT,CASSLGGQGTGELFF
-,TRBJ2-5,TRBV11-3,-,TGTGCCAGCAGCCATCGGACTACCCAGAAAGAGACCCAGTACTTC,CASSHRTTQKETQYF
TRBD2,TRBJ2-1,TRBV7-3,-,TGTGCCAGCAGCCCAACCGGGACTAGCAGAGGTAGTGAGCAGTTCTTC,CASSPTGTSRGSEQFF
TRBD1,TRBJ2-1,TRBV3-1/TRBV3-2,-,TGTGCCAGCAGGACACAGGGGGTCGATGAGCAGTTCTTC,CASRTQGVDEQFF
-,TRBJ1-2,TRBV2,-,TGTGCCATCGCCCGAAAGAAGGGGAGGATGGATGGCTACACCTTC,CAIARKKGRMDGYTF
TRBD1,TRBJ2-1,TRBV10-3,-,TGTGCCATCAGAGACAGGGACAATGAGCAGTTCTTC,CAIRDRDNEQFF
TRBD2,TRBJ2-1,TRBV9,-,TGTGCCAGCTCCCGGGGACTAGCTGGGGAGCAGTTCTTC,CASSRGLAGEQFF
TRBD2,TRBJ2-2,TRBV2,-,TGTGCCAGCAGTGAAGTAGCGGGAGGCCCCGGGGAGCTGTTTTTT,CASSEVAGGPGELFF
-,TRBJ2-5,TRBV9,-,TGTGCCAGCAGCACTCGGTCTCGTTCCGTTCAAGAGACCCAGTACTTC,CASSTRSRSVQETQYF
-,TRBJ2-7,TRBV27,-,TGTGCCAGCAGTTTAGGGGTTAGCGGACCCTACGAGCAGTACTTC,CASSLGVSGPYEQYF
TRBD2,TRBJ2-4,TRBV11-2,-,TGTGCCAGCAACAAGCGGGAAACTAGCGGGAGGGCGGGGGATGACATTCAGTACTTC,CASNKRETSGRAGDDIQYF
TRBD2,TRBJ2-1,TRBV5-1,-,TGCGCCAGCAGCTTGCTAGCGGGATATCGCAATGAGCAGTTCTTC,CASSLLAGYRNEQFF
TRBD2,TRBJ2-1,TRBV7-3,-,TGTGCCAGCAGCTTAGGGAGCGGGAGATACAATGAGCAGTTCTTC,CASSLGSGRYNEQFF
-,TRBJ2-3,TRBV5-1,-,TGCGCCAGCAGCTCGGCCGGGGGCACAGATACGCAGTATTTT,CASSSAGGTDTQYF
-,TRBJ2-7,TRBV6-2/TRBV6-3,-,TGTGCCAGCAGTCCCCAGGGTTACGAGCAGTACTTC,CASSPQGYEQYF
-,TRBJ2-2,TRBV10-3,-,TGTGCCATCAGTGTTGGGAGTAACACCGGGGAGCTGTTTTTT,CAISVGSNTGELFF
-,TRBJ1-2,TRBV28,-,TGTGCCAGCAGTCCATTCCCCAGCGGCTATGGCTACACCTTC,CASSPFPSGYGYTF
-,TRBJ2-1,TRBV19,-,TGTGCCAGTAGTGTCCCACGGAATGAGCAGTTCTTC,CASSVPRNEQFF
TRBD1,TRBJ1-5,TRBV27,-,TGTGCCAGCAGTCACCCGGCTGACAGGGGGCCTAATCAGCCCCAGCATTTT,CASSHPADRGPNQPQHF
TRBD1,TRBJ1-1,TRBV5-1,few,TGCGCCAGCAGCTTGCTGCAGGGGGGAGTGAACACTGAAGCTTTCTTT,CASSLLQGGVNTEAFF
-,TRBJ1-1,TRBV20-1,-,TGCAGTGCTAGTAATATACAGGGAGGGACTGAAGCTTTCTTT,CSASNIQGGTEAFF
TRBD1,TRBJ1-5,TRBV27,-,TGTGCCAGCAGCCCAACTGCAGACAGGGGGCCGGGCAATCAGCCCCAGCATTTT,CASSPTADRGPGNQPQHF
-,TRBJ2-7,TRBV6-5,-,TGTGCCAGCAGACGACTAGGCCTGAGCTCCTACGAGCAGTACTTC,CASRRLGLSSYEQYF
-,TRBJ2-7,TRBV29-1,once,TGCAGCGTTGGTCCCCGACAGGCCTCCTACGAGCAGTACTTC,CSVGPRQASYEQYF